Listed below are T cell receptor beta chains from one sample, sequenced in a study of blood T cell repertoires in COVID-19. Only in-frame clones appear in the TCRdb table, and some are missing; sequencing was by immunoSEQ multiplex PCR. This table has 30,000 to 35,000 clones, approximately 78% appearing once. Sequences were obtained from peripheral blood. The receptors originated from a man at least 80 years old with active or convalescent COVID-19. CDR3s include the opening cysteine and the closing phenylalanine or tryptophan. Each record gives: V gene, CDR3 length, clone size, J gene, D gene, CDR3 protein, CDR3 DNA. A D gene is named only where the DNA matches it firmly. Clone size is not always given. Where it is, it says once, few, many or a class for expanded clones.

V: TRBV10-3; length: 14; size: .; J: TRBJ1-2; D: TRBD1; CDR3: CAISETTGGYGYTF; DNA: TGTGCCATCAGTGAAACGACAGGGGGGTATGGCTACACCTTC
V: TRBV15; length: 16; size: .; J: TRBJ2-1; D: .; CDR3: CATSRGGASARNEQFF; DNA: TGTGCCACCAGCAGGGGGGGAGCTAGCGCCAGGAATGAGCAGTTCTTC
V: TRBV3-1/TRBV3-2; length: 14; size: once; J: TRBJ2-1; D: TRBD2; CDR3: CASSLGTSGAEQFF; DNA: TGTGCCAGCAGCCTCGGGACTAGCGGGGCTGAGCAGTTCTTC
V: TRBV28; length: 13; size: .; J: TRBJ1-5; D: .; CDR3: CASSLPTYQPQHF; DNA: TGTGCCAGCAGTCTCCCTACGTATCAGCCCCAGCATTTT
V: TRBV11-2; length: 14; size: .; J: TRBJ2-5; D: .; CDR3: CASSSGRTQETQYF; DNA: TGTGCCAGCAGCTCTGGACGGACTCAAGAGACCCAGTACTTC
V: TRBV6-2/TRBV6-3; length: 14; size: .; J: TRBJ2-5; D: .; CDR3: CASSYPGLGETQYF; DNA: TGTGCCAGCAGTTACCCAGGACTGGGGGAGACCCAGTACTTC
V: TRBV6-2/TRBV6-3; length: 18; size: .; J: TRBJ2-3; D: TRBD2; CDR3: CASSLHILAGDVADTQYF; DNA: TGTGCCAGCAGCCTTCACATACTAGCGGGAGATGTAGCAGATACGCAGTATTTT
V: TRBV6-5; length: 14; size: .; J: TRBJ2-7; D: TRBD1; CDR3: CASKAEQGLYEQYF; DNA: TGTGCCAGCAAGGCGGAACAGGGGCTTTACGAGCAGTACTTC
V: TRBV19; length: 17; size: .; J: TRBJ2-3; D: TRBD2; CDR3: CASKEGLARGGTDTQYF; DNA: TGTGCCAGTAAGGAGGGACTAGCGAGAGGAGGCACAGATACGCAGTATTTT
V: TRBV7-6; length: 15; size: .; J: TRBJ2-1; D: TRBD2; CDR3: CASSLGTSGRYEQFF; DNA: TGTGCCAGCAGCTTAGGTACTAGCGGGAGATATGAGCAGTTCTTC
V: TRBV25-1; length: 14; size: .; J: TRBJ1-4; D: .; CDR3: CASSGDRWEEKLFF; DNA: TGTGCCAGCAGCGGCGACAGGTGGGAAGAAAAACTGTTTTTT
V: TRBV10-1; length: 16; size: .; J: TRBJ1-2; D: TRBD1; CDR3: CASSENRDRAYYGYTF; DNA: TGCGCCAGCAGTGAGAACCGGGACAGGGCATACTATGGCTACACCTTC
V: TRBV3-1/TRBV3-2; length: 15; size: .; J: TRBJ1-1; D: .; CDR3: CASRKQGSSDTEAFF; DNA: TGTGCCAGCAGAAAACAGGGTAGTTCGGACACTGAAGCTTTCTTT
V: TRBV6-1; length: 13; size: .; J: TRBJ1-1; D: .; CDR3: CASSETQGTEAFF; DNA: TGTGCCAGCAGTGAAACGCAGGGTACTGAAGCTTTCTTT
V: TRBV4-1; length: 16; size: .; J: TRBJ2-1; D: TRBD2; CDR3: CASSQDGLAGYNEQFF; DNA: TGCGCCAGCAGCCAAGACGGACTAGCGGGTTACAATGAGCAGTTCTTC
V: TRBV19; length: 14; size: large; J: TRBJ1-2; D: .; CDR3: CASSMFRGGYGYTF; DNA: TGTGCCAGTAGTATGTTTAGGGGCGGCTATGGCTACACCTTC
V: TRBV11-3; length: 13; size: .; J: TRBJ2-1; D: TRBD2; CDR3: CASSLVPAGDGFF; DNA: TGTGCCAGCAGCTTAGTTCCTGCGGGAGACGGATTCTTC
V: TRBV12-3/TRBV12-4; length: 13; size: .; J: TRBJ2-3; D: .; CDR3: CASSPQGPDTQYF; DNA: TGTGCCAGCAGCCCCCAGGGGCCAGATACGCAGTATTTT
V: TRBV12-3/TRBV12-4; length: 12; size: .; J: TRBJ1-6; D: .; CDR3: CASSLASSPLHF; DNA: TGTGCCAGCAGTTTAGCGAGCTCACCCCTCCACTTT
V: TRBV18; length: 15; size: few; J: TRBJ2-7; D: TRBD2; CDR3: CASSPPGLGPGEQYF; DNA: TGTGCCAGCTCACCACCGGGACTAGGGCCCGGCGAGCAGTACTTC
V: TRBV7-2; length: 15; size: .; J: TRBJ2-3; D: TRBD2; CDR3: CASSLNSSGRRTQYF; DNA: TGTGCCAGCAGCTTAAATTCTAGCGGGAGGCGTACGCAGTATTTT
V: TRBV12-5; length: 14; size: .; J: TRBJ2-3; D: .; CDR3: CARPRGSDTDTQYF; DNA: TGTGCTAGACCGAGGGGGAGCGACACAGATACGCAGTATTTT
V: TRBV5-1; length: 15; size: .; J: TRBJ2-6; D: .; CDR3: CASTPGNTGANVLTF; DNA: TGCGCCAGCACTCCAGGGAACACTGGGGCCAACGTCCTGACTTTC
V: TRBV6-5; length: 14; size: .; J: TRBJ2-7; D: .; CDR3: CASSFNRNSYEQYF; DNA: TGTGCCAGCAGTTTTAACAGGAACAGCTACGAGCAGTACTTC
V: TRBV5-3; length: 22; size: .; J: TRBJ2-4; D: .; CDR3: CARSSETTHYTAATLAKNIQYF; DNA: TGTGCCAGAAGCTCGGAAACAACCCACTACACGGCCGCCACACTAGCCAAAAACATTCAGTACTTC
V: TRBV4-3; length: 15; size: once; J: TRBJ2-7; D: .; CDR3: CASSQDTGMAYEQYF; DNA: TGCGCCAGCAGCCAAGATACAGGGATGGCCTACGAGCAGTACTTC
V: TRBV28; length: 12; size: .; J: TRBJ1-2; D: .; CDR3: CASSIRQYGYTF; DNA: TGTGCCAGCAGTATCCGACAGTATGGCTACACCTTC
V: TRBV21-1; length: 16; size: .; J: TRBJ2-7; D: .; CDR3: CASSKAPRGDQYEQYF; DNA: TGTGCCAGCAGCAAAGCTCCTAGGGGTGATCAATACGAGCAGTACTTC
V: TRBV2; length: 14; size: .; J: TRBJ1-4; D: .; CDR3: CASSDPQGSGKLFF; DNA: TGTGCCAGCAGTGATCCCCAGGGGTCGGGAAAACTGTTTTTT
V: TRBV24-1; length: 15; size: few; J: TRBJ2-5; D: .; CDR3: CATSDPGGGGETQYF; DNA: TGTGCCACCAGTGATCCCGGAGGAGGCGGAGAGACCCAGTACTTC
V: TRBV6-6; length: 15; size: once; J: TRBJ2-1; D: TRBD2; CDR3: CASSRSGRALNEQFF; DNA: TGTGCCAGCAGTCGGAGCGGGAGGGCCTTGAATGAGCAGTTCTTC
V: TRBV10-2; length: 14; size: .; J: TRBJ1-5; D: .; CDR3: CASSEPRLNQPQHF; DNA: TGCGCCAGCAGTGAACCCAGACTCAATCAGCCCCAGCATTTT
V: TRBV7-2; length: 14; size: .; J: TRBJ1-3; D: .; CDR3: CASSLGGNGNTIYF; DNA: TGTGCCAGCAGCTTGGGGGGGAATGGAAACACCATATATTTT
V: TRBV4-3; length: 15; size: .; J: TRBJ1-1; D: .; CDR3: CASSQDVTGRSEAFF; DNA: TGCGCCAGCAGCCAAGATGTAACGGGAAGGAGTGAAGCTTTCTTT
V: TRBV11-2; length: 19; size: .; J: TRBJ2-3; D: TRBD2; CDR3: CASSPGTSGSKVGTDTQYF; DNA: TGTGCCAGCAGCCCCGGGACTAGCGGGAGTAAGGTGGGCACAGATACGCAGTATTTT
V: TRBV30; length: 14; size: .; J: TRBJ2-3; D: TRBD2; CDR3: CAWSPSGRPNTQYF; DNA: TGTGCCTGGAGTCCTAGCGGGAGGCCCAATACGCAGTATTTT
V: TRBV7-3; length: 15; size: .; J: TRBJ2-7; D: TRBD1; CDR3: CASSLSGTGVDEQYF; DNA: TGTGCCAGCAGCTTAAGCGGGACAGGGGTCGACGAGCAGTACTTC
V: TRBV28; length: 16; size: .; J: TRBJ2-3; D: .; CDR3: CASSSPRDPIPDTQYF; DNA: TGTGCCAGCAGCTCCCCTCGTGATCCTATCCCCGATACGCAGTATTTT
V: TRBV21-1; length: 16; size: .; J: TRBJ2-7; D: .; CDR3: CASSVRWVAGDYEQYF; DNA: TGTGCCAGCAGCGTGAGGTGGGTAGCGGGAGACTACGAGCAGTACTTC
V: TRBV11-2; length: 16; size: .; J: TRBJ2-5; D: TRBD2; CDR3: CASSLGTSGGMETQYF; DNA: TGTGCCAGCAGCTTAGGAACTAGCGGAGGCATGGAGACCCAGTACTTC
V: TRBV28; length: 14; size: once; J: TRBJ1-5; D: TRBD1; CDR3: CASGKGQVNQPQHF; DNA: TGTGCCAGCGGGAAGGGACAGGTTAATCAGCCCCAGCATTTT
V: TRBV24-1; length: 20; size: .; J: TRBJ2-1; D: TRBD2; CDR3: CATSPGLAGGAGRSYNEQFF; DNA: TGTGCCACCAGCCCCGGACTAGCGGGAGGGGCAGGGAGGTCCTACAATGAGCAGTTCTTC
V: TRBV5-1; length: 14; size: .; J: TRBJ2-5; D: TRBD1; CDR3: CASSFGQGQETQYF; DNA: TGCGCCAGCAGCTTCGGACAGGGGCAAGAGACCCAGTACTTC
V: TRBV18; length: 13; size: .; J: TRBJ1-3; D: .; CDR3: CASSPPSLDTIYF; DNA: TGTGCCAGCTCACCACCGTCCCTCGACACCATATATTTT
V: TRBV3-1/TRBV3-2; length: 15; size: .; J: TRBJ2-1; D: TRBD1; CDR3: CASSRGTGAYNEQFF; DNA: TGTGCCAGCAGCCGCGGGACAGGGGCTTACAATGAGCAGTTCTTC
V: TRBV28; length: 14; size: .; J: TRBJ2-5; D: .; CDR3: CASSLFGRGETQYF; DNA: TGTGCCAGCAGTTTATTCGGGCGGGGAGAGACCCAGTACTTC
V: TRBV18; length: 14; size: .; J: TRBJ1-1; D: TRBD1; CDR3: CASSPGGRPNEAFF; DNA: TGTGCCAGCTCGCCAGGGGGCCGGCCTAATGAAGCTTTCTTT
V: TRBV7-3; length: 15; size: .; J: TRBJ2-5; D: .; CDR3: CASSFGPGSGETQYF; DNA: TGTGCCAGCAGCTTTGGGCCTGGGTCAGGCGAGACCCAGTACTTC
V: TRBV6-2/TRBV6-3; length: 15; size: .; J: TRBJ1-5; D: .; CDR3: CASSLVAVSNQPQHF; DNA: TGTGCCAGCAGTTTAGTGGCGGTTAGCAATCAGCCCCAGCATTTT
V: TRBV28; length: 14; size: .; J: TRBJ1-6; D: .; CDR3: CASSAGQFRSPLHF; DNA: TGTGCCAGCAGTGCCGGACAGTTCAGATCACCCCTCCACTTT
V: TRBV5-1; length: 13; size: .; J: TRBJ1-1; D: TRBD1; CDR3: CASSQQGFAEAFF; DNA: TGCGCCAGCAGTCAACAGGGGTTCGCTGAAGCTTTCTTT
V: TRBV2; length: 16; size: few; J: TRBJ2-7; D: TRBD2; CDR3: CASSDGLAGSSRGQYF; DNA: TGTGCCAGCAGTGATGGGCTAGCGGGATCCTCGCGCGGGCAGTACTTC
V: TRBV7-9; length: 17; size: .; J: TRBJ2-5; D: TRBD2; CDR3: CASSLARGLADQETQYF; DNA: TGTGCCAGCAGCTTAGCGAGGGGACTAGCGGACCAAGAGACCCAGTACTTC
V: TRBV27; length: 11; size: once; J: TRBJ2-7; D: .; CDR3: CASSFGYEQYF; DNA: TGTGCCAGCAGTTTCGGTTACGAGCAGTACTTC